The 30 T cell receptor beta chains presented below share a single source sample, sequenced in a study of blood T cells in healthy people across ages. A second PCR of about 6 to 12 cycles used a sample-barcoded 5' primer and a J-beta primer mix. TCRdb ran MiXCR on the 5' RACE reads and lists one entry per CDR3 protein. This table has 1,500,000 or so distinct CDR3 sequences, approximately 59% appearing once. Sequencing input: blood. Receptor source: a young man in good health.

The chain recombines TRBV4-1 with TRBJ2-7; D gene ambiguous. Between the trimmed V and J ends, which lost 3 bases and 7 bases, there was a span of 16 bases. This CDR3 region has 14 residues. Germline lookup yields CDR1 MGHRA and CDR2 YSYEKL. This chain's CDR3 is CASSQTHGASEQYF. The CDR3 DNA reads as TGCGCCAGCAGCCAGACTCACGGAGCCTCAGAGCAGTACTTC.

The CDR3 loop is CASSPTGNNSPLHF. The CDR3 region has the DNA TGTGCCAGCAGCCCGACAGGGAATAATTCACCCCTCCACTTT. The chain carries TRBV12-3 or TRBV12-4 and TRBJ1-6, with 7 bases lining up with TRBD1. The V gene end was trimmed by 6 bases and the J gene end by 5 bases; junction bases not matched to a gene: 4. The CDR3 is made up of 14 amino acids.

The chain recombines TRBV28 with TRBJ2-7, with 10 bases matching TRBD1. The CDR3 extends over 16 amino acids. Germline V CDR1 and CDR2: MDHEN, SYDVKM. V was pared by 2 bases and J by 5 bases, with 9 bases of the junction left unmatched. The CDR3 protein is CASSLNLGDRGNEQYF. In DNA, the CDR3 is TGTGCCAGCAGTTTAAATCTTGGGGACAGGGGCAACGAGCAGTACTTC.

The CDR3 nucleotides are TGCAGTGCACCCAACTTGGGAACCGGGGAGCTGTTTTTT. Amino acid sequence: CSAPNLGTGELFF. V and J are TRBV20-1 and TRBJ2-2, with unresolved D. The CDR3 totals 13 residues. Germline CDR1 reads DFQATT; CDR2 reads SNEGSKA (reference sequence). The ends were cut back, 6 bases at V and 5 bases at J, with 13 bases in the middle.

The CDR3 region is CASSQVLYATQYF. CDR3 nucleotides: TGTGCCAGCAGCCAAGTTCTATACGCGACCCAGTACTTC. The V and J genes are TRBV3-1 and TRBJ2-5, with no clear D. The CDR3 has 13 amino acids. Germline-derived CDR1 and CDR2 are LGHDT and YNNKEL (reference sequence). V lost 1 base and J lost 7, with 10 bases in between.

DNA of the CDR3: TGCAGCGCCCTCGGGACTAGCGGGAGGGGGGCCTACGAGCAGTACTTC. The encoded protein is CSALGTSGRGAYEQYF. The chain joins TRBV29-1 to TRBJ2-7; the match to TRBD2 covers 16 bases. The V and J ends lost 7 bases and 2 bases, in that order; junction bases with no gene match: 8. In germline, CDR1 is SQVTM, CDR2 ANQGSEA. This CDR3 comprises 16 residues.

This clonotype was detected a few times. The chain carries TRBV12-3 or TRBV12-4 and TRBJ2-5; TRBD2 agrees at 10 bases. The CDR3 consists of 13 residues. Trimming at V came to 6 bases and at J to 11 bases, leaving 9 bases not matched to a gene. The CDR3 DNA reads as TGTGCCAGCAGCGGACTAGCGGCTAATGAGCAGTACTTC. Its protein product is CASSGLAANEQYF.

Regarding this clonotype: An end of the junction differs from the germline gene, which may be a read error. The genes are TRBV12-3 or TRBV12-4 and TRBJ2-7, with TRBD1 matching 8 bases. The CDR3 spans 12 residues. The CDR3, as DNA: TGTACCAGCAGCTGGGACAGGAACGAGCAGTACTTC. It encodes CTSSWDRNEQYF.

This clonotype has only a few counts. V gene TRBV29-1 combines with J gene TRBJ2-7; D call uncertain. The CDR3 runs 14 residues. V was trimmed by 4 bases and J by 5 bases, leaving 18 bases between them. Germline loops: CDR1 SQVTM, CDR2 ANQGSEA. CDR3 region: CSVAPGSPMDEQYF. DNA of the CDR3: TGCAGCGTTGCCCCAGGAAGCCCTATGGACGAGCAGTACTTC.

In regard to this clonotype: At one boundary the junction diverges from the germline segment, which might be a read error. The V call is TRBV20-1, the J call TRBJ2-1; 7 bases fit TRBD1. Germline V lookup: CDR1 DFQATT, CDR2 SNEGSKA (reference sequence). The CDR3 runs to 15 residues. CDR3 in amino acids: CSVRDRDSRSNEQFF. In DNA, the CDR3 is TGCAGTGTTAGAGACCGGGACAGCCGAAGTAATGAGCAGTTCTTC.

The chain couples TRBV6-5 to TRBJ2-5; D is undetermined. This CDR3 is built from 15 residues. Per the germline V gene, CDR1 is MNHEY and CDR2 is SVGAGI. Trimming cost V 4 bases and J 4 bases, with 16 bases left between them. The CDR3 nucleotides read TGTGCCAGCAGTTCCACCACAACTACTGGAGAGACCCAGTACTTC. This gives the protein CASSSTTTTGETQYF.

This clonotype has just a few counts. The CDR3 region is CASSLDGLSHEQYF. The CDR3 nucleotides are TGTGCCAGCAGTTTAGACGGGTTGTCACACGAGCAGTACTTC. This chain joins TRBV27 and TRBJ2-7; D is unclear. V was cut by 2 bases and J by 5 bases, with 13 bases left in between. This CDR3 has 14 amino acids. CDR1 and CDR2 from the germline V gene are MNHEY and SMNVEV (reference sequence).

The J gene is TRBJ2-5, the V gene TRBV7-9; D ambiguous. CDR1 is SEHNR and CDR2 is FQNEAQ in the germline V gene (reference sequence). V was trimmed by 4 bases and J by 11 bases, leaving 20 bases between them. This CDR3 region has 14 residues. The CDR3 bases are TGTGCCAGCAGCTCTACTACTCTTTGGAATGAGCAGTACTTC. Translating gives CASSSTTLWNEQYF.

This clonotype has a single count. The chain employs TRBV6-6 and TRBJ2-7; perhaps D is TRBD1 or TRBD2 (5 bases each). With the DNA end fitting TRBJ2-5 better, the J assignment may be wrong. The length of the CDR3 is 16 residues. Germline CDR1 is MNHNY and CDR2 is SVGAGI (reference sequence). The CDR3, as DNA: TGTGCCAGCAGTCCCAACCCGGGACCCGCGCGTGGGACCCAGTACTTC. Protein product: CASSPNPGPARGTQYF.

This clonotype was recorded at least ten times. An end of the junction differs from the germline gene, which may be a read error. The chain uses TRBV15 and TRBJ2-1, with TRBD1 matching over 8 bases. Germline assignment: CDR1 LNHNV and CDR2 YYDKDF (reference sequence). This CDR3 has 13 residues. Here the CDR3 DNA reads TGTGCCACCAGCCGAGACAGGGGTAATGAGCAGTTCTTC. It translates to CATSRDRGNEQFF.

This clonotype appeared a few times. This chain connects TRBV7-9 to TRBJ1-2; no clear D gene. In germline, CDR1 is SEHNR, CDR2 FQNEAQ (reference sequence). Trimming left V 7 bases short and J 2 bases short, with 17 bases between. The CDR3 consists of 15 residues. CDR3 in amino acids: CASMGGSQGNYGYTF. The CDR3, as DNA: TGTGCCAGCATGGGCGGGAGTCAAGGGAACTATGGCTACACCTTC.

V usage is TRBV5-1 and J usage is TRBJ2-1; no definite D call. CDR3 length: 11 residues. Germline-derived CDR1 and CDR2 are SGHRS and YFSETQ. Trimming took off 3 bases at V and 12 bases at J, with 10 bases between the two ends. CDR3 loop: CASSYDTVQFF. DNA of the CDR3: TGCGCCAGCAGCTACGACACGGTGCAGTTCTTC.

This clonotype appeared a few times. The chain carries TRBV27 and TRBJ1-5; D is undetermined. Trimming stripped 2 bases from V and 4 bases from J, with 9 bases between. The CDR3 spans 14 residues. Germline V gene sequence: CDR1 MNHEY, CDR2 SMNVEV (reference sequence). For the CDR3, the DNA is TGTGCCAGCAGTTTAGGAGGTTTGAATCAGCCCCAGCATTTT. Translated, it gives CASSLGGLNQPQHF.

The J gene is TRBJ2-4, the V gene TRBV30; D is uncertain. The germline V and J ends were trimmed by 2 bases and 13 bases, with 12 bases remaining between them. Germline lookup yields CDR1 GTSNPN and CDR2 SVGIG (reference sequence). CDR3 size: 11 residues. CDR3 in DNA: TGTGCCTGGAGTCAGAGCTACAAGCAGTACTTC. This sequence encodes CAWSQSYKQYF.

The rearrangement uses TRBV11-2 and TRBJ1-2; 8 bases match TRBD1. Germline CDR1 reads SGHAT; CDR2 reads FQNNGV. The CDR3 covers 13 residues. V dropped 6 bases and J dropped 5; count of bases not matched to a gene: 5. The CDR3 DNA follows: TGTGCCAGCAGAGACAGGGGAGAGTATGGCTACACCTTC. Translation: CASRDRGEYGYTF.

About this clonotype: At one of its ends the junction is not consistent with the germline gene, which may arise from a read error. The chain is built from TRBV13 and TRBJ1-1; D may be TRBD1 (6 bases). CDR1 is PRHDT and CDR2 is FYEKMQ in the germline V gene (reference sequence). This CDR3 has 15 amino acids. The CDR3: CASSIQTGLNTEAFF. In DNA, the CDR3 is TGTGCCAGCAGCATTCAGACAGGACTGAACACTGAGGCTTTCTTT.

The chain uses TRBV4-1 and TRBJ2-3; 9 bases agree with TRBD2. Losses at the gene ends were 1 base for V and 2 bases for J; bases not matched to a gene: 4. This CDR3 is 16 amino acids long. CDR1 MGHRA and CDR2 YSYEKL come from the germline V gene. The CDR3 DNA reads as TGCGCCAGCAGCCAAGGACGCGGGGGGGCCACAGATACGCAGTATTTT. Translation gives CASSQGRGGATDTQYF.

The V gene is TRBV6-2 or TRBV6-3, the J gene TRBJ2-3; 7 positions match TRBD2. Looked up from germline, CDR1 is MNHEY and CDR2 is SVGEGT. V shed 8 bases, J shed 1 base, and the junction held 12 bases outside the gene matches. The CDR3 is 16 residues long. The CDR3 coding sequence is TGTGCCAGCCGTACGCCCTTCCGGGGGGGCACAGATACGCAGTATTTT. It translates to CASRTPFRGGTDTQYF.

CDR3 DNA sequence: TGTGCCAGCAGTGACGGACAGGGGATAGATACGCAGTATTTT. This sequence encodes CASSDGQGIDTQYF. J is TRBJ2-3 and V is TRBV6-5; 9 bases are a match to TRBD1. Germline lookup yields CDR1 MNHEY and CDR2 SVGAGI. Trimming removed 5 bases from V and 5 bases from J; junction bases left unmatched: 5. There are 14 residues in the CDR3.

The sample holds a few counts of this clonotype. This sequence joins TRBV20-1 and TRBJ1-2; 7 positions agree with TRBD1. CDR1 and CDR2 (germline): DFQATT, SNEGSKA (reference sequence). V lost 3 bases to trimming and J lost 9 bases; unmatched junction nucleotides: 4. The CDR3 runs to 11 residues. The CDR3 loop is CSARAQGSYTF. The CDR3 bases are TGCAGTGCTAGGGCACAGGGGAGCTACACCTTC.

The chain employs TRBV20-1 and TRBJ2-7; D possibly uses TRBD1 or TRBD2 (6 bases each). Germline loops: CDR1 DFQATT, CDR2 SNEGSKA (reference sequence). Trimming removed 6 bases from V and 4 bases from J, with 25 bases in between. The CDR3 totals 16 residues. The CDR3 DNA is TGCAGTGCCGGGGGCCTTCTGAAAAGGAGGGTGTACGAGCAGTACTTC. Protein product: CSAGGLLKRRVYEQYF.

This chain links TRBV7-9 with TRBJ2-1, with a tentative D call TRBD1 (6 bases). V lost 2 bases to trimming and J lost 13 bases, with 21 bases between them. Germline V gives CDR1 SEHNR, CDR2 FQNEAQ (reference sequence). This CDR3 has 15 residues. CDR3 nucleotides: TGTGCCAGCAGCTTAAGGTCGGGCCCCGGGACAATTCAGTTCTTC. It yields the protein CASSLRSGPGTIQFF.

The chain combines TRBV20-1 with TRBJ2-5; 8 nucleotides line up with TRBD2. The J call may be incorrect, as the DNA end agrees better with TRBJ2-7. Germline loops: CDR1 DFQATT, CDR2 SNEGSKA (reference sequence). The CDR3 extends over 13 amino acids. CDR3: CSAKSSGSYEQYF. The CDR3 DNA sequence: TGCAGTGCTAAGTCTAGCGGGTCCTACGAGCAGTACTTC.

This clonotype has more than one count but fewer than ten. The genes are TRBV4-2 and TRBJ2-7; possibly TRBD1 or TRBD2 for D (5 bases each). Germline CDR1 reads LGHNA; CDR2 reads YNFKEQ. The CDR3 is 15 residues long. The V gene lost 1 base and the J gene lost 4 bases, with 14 bases spanning the gap. The CDR3 region is CASSQGPGAHYEQYF. The CDR3, as DNA: TGTGCCAGCAGCCAAGGGCCCGGGGCGCATTACGAGCAGTACTTC.

The V and J genes are TRBV30 and TRBJ2-7; 9 positions agree with TRBD1. Judging by the DNA end, TRBJ2-5 fits better; the J call may be wrong. The CDR3 sequence is 15 residues long. Germline CDR1 and CDR2: GTSNPN and SVGIG (reference sequence). The CDR3 loop reads CAWVFRDRVPKTQYF. CDR3 in DNA: TGTGCCTGGGTCTTCCGGGACAGGGTCCCAAAGACCCAGTACTTC.